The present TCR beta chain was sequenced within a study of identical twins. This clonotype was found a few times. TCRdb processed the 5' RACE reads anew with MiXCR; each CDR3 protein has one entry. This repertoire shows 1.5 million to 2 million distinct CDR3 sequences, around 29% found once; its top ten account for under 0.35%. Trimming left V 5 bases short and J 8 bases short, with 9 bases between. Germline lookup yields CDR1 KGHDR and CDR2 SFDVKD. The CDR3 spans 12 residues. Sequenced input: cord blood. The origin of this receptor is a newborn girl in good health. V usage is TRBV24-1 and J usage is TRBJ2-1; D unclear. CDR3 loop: CATSAGRYEQFF. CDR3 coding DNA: TGTGCCACCAGTGCCGGACGGTATGAGCAGTTCTTC.